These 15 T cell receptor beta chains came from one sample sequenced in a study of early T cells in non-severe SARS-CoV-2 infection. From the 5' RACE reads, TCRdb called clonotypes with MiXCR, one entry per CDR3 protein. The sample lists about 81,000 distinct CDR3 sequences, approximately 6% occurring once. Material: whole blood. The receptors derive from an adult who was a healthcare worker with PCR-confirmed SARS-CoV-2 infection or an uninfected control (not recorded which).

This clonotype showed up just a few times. The DNA for the CDR3 is TGTGCCAGCACTCCCGGGGGACAGACCGAGGGGACCCAGTACTTC. Protein: CASTPGGQTEGTQYF. The V gene is TRBV12-3 or TRBV12-4, the J gene TRBJ2-5; perhaps TRBD1 as D (7 bases). Trimming left V 7 bases short and J 7 bases short, with 22 bases between. This CDR3 region has 15 residues.

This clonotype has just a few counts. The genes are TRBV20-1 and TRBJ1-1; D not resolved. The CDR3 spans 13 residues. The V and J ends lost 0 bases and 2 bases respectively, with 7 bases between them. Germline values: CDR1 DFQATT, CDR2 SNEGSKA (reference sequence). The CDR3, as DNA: TGCAGTGCTAGAGACAGTATAAACACTGAAGCTTTCTTT. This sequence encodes CSARDSINTEAFF.

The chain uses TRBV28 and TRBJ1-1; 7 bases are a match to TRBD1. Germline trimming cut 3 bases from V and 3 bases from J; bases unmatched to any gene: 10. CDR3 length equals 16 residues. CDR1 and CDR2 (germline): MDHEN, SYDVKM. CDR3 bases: TGTGCCAGCAGTTTGCGTCCGGGACAGCGATACACTGAAGCTTTCTTT. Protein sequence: CASSLRPGQRYTEAFF. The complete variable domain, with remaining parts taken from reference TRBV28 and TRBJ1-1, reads DVKVTQSSRYLVKRTGEKVFLECVQDMDHENMFWYRQDPGLGLRLIYFSYDVKMKEKGDIPEGYSVSREKKERFSLILESASTNQTSMYLCASSLRPGQRYTEAFFGQGTRLTVV.

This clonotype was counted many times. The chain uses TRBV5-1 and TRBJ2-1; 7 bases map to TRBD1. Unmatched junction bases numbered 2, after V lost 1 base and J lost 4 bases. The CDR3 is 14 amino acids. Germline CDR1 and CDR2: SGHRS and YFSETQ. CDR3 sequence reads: CASSLLQGYNEQFF. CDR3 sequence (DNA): TGCGCCAGCAGCTTGTTACAGGGGTACAATGAGCAGTTCTTC. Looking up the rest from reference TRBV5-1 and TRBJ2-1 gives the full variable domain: KAGVTQTPRYLIKTRGQQVTLSCSPISGHRSVSWYQQTPGQGLQFLFEYFSETQRNKGNFPGRFSGRQFSNSRSEMNVSTLELGDSALYLCASSLLQGYNEQFFGPGTRLTVL.

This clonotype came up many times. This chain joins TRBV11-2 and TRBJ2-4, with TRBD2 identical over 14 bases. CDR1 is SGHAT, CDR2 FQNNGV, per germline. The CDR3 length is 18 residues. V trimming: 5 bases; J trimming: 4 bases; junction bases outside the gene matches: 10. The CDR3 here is CASSPGTSGRWGKNIQYF. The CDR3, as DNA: TGTGCCAGCAGCCCTGGGACTAGCGGGAGATGGGGAAAAAACATTCAGTACTTC. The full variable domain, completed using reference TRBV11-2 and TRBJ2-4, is EAGVAQSPRYKIIEKRQSVAFWCNPISGHATLYWYQQILGQGPKLLIQFQNNGVVDDSQLPKDRFSAERLKGVDSTLKIQPAKLEDSAVYLCASSPGTSGRWGKNIQYFGAGTRLSVL.

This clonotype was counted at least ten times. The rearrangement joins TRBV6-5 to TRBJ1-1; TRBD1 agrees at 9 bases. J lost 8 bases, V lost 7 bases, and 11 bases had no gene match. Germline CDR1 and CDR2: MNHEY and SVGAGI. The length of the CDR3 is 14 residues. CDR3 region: CASNPGQGFNEAFF. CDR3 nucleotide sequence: TGTGCCAGCAATCCGGGACAGGGTTTTAACGAAGCTTTCTTT.

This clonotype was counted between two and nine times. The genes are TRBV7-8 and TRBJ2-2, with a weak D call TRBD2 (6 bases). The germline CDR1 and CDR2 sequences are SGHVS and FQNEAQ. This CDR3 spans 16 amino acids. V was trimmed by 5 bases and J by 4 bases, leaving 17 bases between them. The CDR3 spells CASSPRLDRGTGELFF. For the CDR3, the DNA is TGTGCCAGCAGCCCCCGACTAGATCGGGGCACCGGGGAGCTGTTTTTT.

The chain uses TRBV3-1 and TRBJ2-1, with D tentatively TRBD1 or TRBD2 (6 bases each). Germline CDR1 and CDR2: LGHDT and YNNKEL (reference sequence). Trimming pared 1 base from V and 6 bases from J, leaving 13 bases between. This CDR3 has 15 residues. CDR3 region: CASSQVRGLVNEQFF. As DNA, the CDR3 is TGTGCCAGCAGCCAAGTACGGGGGCTGGTCAATGAGCAGTTCTTC.

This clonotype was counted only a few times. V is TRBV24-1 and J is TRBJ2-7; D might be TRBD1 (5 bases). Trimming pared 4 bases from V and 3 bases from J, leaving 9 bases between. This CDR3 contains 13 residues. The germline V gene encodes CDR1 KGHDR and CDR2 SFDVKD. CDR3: CATSDTGLYEQYF. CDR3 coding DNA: TGTGCCACCAGTGACACAGGCCTCTACGAGCAGTACTTC.

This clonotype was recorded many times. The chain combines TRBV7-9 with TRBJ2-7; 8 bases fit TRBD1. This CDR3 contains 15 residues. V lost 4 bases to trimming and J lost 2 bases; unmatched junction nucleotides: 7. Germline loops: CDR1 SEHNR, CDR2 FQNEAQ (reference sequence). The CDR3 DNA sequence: TGTGCCAGCAGCTCCACCTGGACAGGGACCTACGAGCAGTACTTC. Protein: CASSSTWTGTYEQYF.

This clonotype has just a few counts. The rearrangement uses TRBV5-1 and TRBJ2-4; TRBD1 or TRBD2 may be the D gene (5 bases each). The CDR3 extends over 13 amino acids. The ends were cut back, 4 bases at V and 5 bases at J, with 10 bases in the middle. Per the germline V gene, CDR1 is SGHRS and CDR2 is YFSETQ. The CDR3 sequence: CASSPTGQNIQYF. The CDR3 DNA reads TGCGCCAGCAGCCCGACGGGGCAAAACATTCAGTACTTC.

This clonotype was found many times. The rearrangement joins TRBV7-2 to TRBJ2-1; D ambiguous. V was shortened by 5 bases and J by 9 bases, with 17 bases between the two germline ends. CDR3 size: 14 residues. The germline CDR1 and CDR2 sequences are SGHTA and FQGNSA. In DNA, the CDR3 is TGTGCCAGCAGCCCCACCAGGCTTGGTAGTGAGCAGTTCTTC. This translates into CASSPTRLGSEQFF.

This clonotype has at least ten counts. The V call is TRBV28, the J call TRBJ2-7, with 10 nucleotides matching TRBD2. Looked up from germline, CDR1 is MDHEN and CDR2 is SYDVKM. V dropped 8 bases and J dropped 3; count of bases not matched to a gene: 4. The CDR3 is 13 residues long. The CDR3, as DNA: TGTGCCAGCTTAGCGGGAGGAATCTACGAGCAGTACTTC. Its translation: CASLAGGIYEQYF.

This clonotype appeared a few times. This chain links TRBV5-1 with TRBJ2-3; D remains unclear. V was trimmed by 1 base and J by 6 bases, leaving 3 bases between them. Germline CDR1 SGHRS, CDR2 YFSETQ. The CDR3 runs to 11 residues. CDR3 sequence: CASSLSDTQYF. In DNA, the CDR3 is TGCGCCAGCAGCTTGTCCGATACGCAGTATTTT.

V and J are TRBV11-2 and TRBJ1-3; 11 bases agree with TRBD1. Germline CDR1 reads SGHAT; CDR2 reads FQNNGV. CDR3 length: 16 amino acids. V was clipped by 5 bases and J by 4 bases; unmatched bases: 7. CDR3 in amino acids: CASSPGQGAVGNTIYF. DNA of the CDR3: TGTGCCAGCAGCCCCGGACAGGGGGCGGTCGGAAACACCATATATTTT.